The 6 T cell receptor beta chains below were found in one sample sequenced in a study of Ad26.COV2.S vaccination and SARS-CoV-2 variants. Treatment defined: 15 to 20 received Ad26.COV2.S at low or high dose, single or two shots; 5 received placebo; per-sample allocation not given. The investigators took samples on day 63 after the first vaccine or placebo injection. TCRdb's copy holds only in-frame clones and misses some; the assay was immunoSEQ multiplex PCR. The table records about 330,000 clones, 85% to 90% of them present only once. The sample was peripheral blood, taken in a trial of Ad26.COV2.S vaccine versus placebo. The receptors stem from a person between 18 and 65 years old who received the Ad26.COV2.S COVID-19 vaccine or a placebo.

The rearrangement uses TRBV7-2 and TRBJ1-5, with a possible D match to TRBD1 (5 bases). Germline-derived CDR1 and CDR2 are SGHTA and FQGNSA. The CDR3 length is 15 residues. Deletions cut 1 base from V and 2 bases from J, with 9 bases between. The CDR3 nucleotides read TGTGCCAGCAGCTTAGGGGGCTCGGGCAATCAGCCCCAGCATTTT. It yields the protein CASSLGGSGNQPQHF.

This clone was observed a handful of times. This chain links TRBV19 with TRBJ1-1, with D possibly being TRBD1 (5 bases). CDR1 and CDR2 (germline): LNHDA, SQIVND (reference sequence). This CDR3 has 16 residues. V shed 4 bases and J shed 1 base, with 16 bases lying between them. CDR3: CASSSNALRGNTEAFF. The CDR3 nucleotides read TGTGCCAGTAGTAGCAATGCCCTGAGGGGGAACACTGAAGCTTTCTTT.

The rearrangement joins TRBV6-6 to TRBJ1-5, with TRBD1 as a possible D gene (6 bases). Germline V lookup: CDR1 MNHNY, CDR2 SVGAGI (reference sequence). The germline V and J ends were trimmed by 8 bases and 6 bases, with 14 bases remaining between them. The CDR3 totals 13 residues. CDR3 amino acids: CASRWGAGQPQHF. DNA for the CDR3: TGTGCCAGCCGATGGGGGGCAGGTCAGCCCCAGCATTTT.

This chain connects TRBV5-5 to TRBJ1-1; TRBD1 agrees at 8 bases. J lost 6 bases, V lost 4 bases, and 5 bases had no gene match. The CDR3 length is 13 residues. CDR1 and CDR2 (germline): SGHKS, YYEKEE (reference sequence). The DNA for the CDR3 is TGTGCCAGCAGCGGGACAGGTTCCGCTGAAGCTTTCTTT. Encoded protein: CASSGTGSAEAFF.

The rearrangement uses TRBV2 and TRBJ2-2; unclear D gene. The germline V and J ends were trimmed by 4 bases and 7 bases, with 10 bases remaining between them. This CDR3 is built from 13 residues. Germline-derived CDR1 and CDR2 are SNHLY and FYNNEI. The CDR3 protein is CASSVSSYGELFF. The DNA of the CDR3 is TGTGCCAGCAGTGTATCCAGTTACGGGGAGCTGTTTTTT.

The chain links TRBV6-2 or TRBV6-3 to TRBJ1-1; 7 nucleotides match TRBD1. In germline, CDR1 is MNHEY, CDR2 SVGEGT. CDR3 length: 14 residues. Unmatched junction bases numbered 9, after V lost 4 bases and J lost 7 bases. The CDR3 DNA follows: TGTGCCAGCAGTTCACAGGGGCCCCGGATTGAAGCTTTCTTT. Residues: CASSSQGPRIEAFF.